Following are 31 T cell receptor beta chains from one sample sequenced in a study of CD8+CD57+ T cells in acquired aplastic anemia. All patients picked for sequencing had shown, by flow cytometry, an expansion of CD8+CD57+ cells. TCR beta VDJ and CDR3 profiles were obtained from a genomic DNA template. TCRdb re-called the reads with MiXCR, one entry per CDR3 protein. The table lists some 150,000 distinct CDR3 sequences, 47% of them singletons. Sequenced: sorted CD4+, CD8+, or CD8+CD57+ T cells (not recorded which) from PBMCs. These receptor sequences come from a human donor with aplastic anemia.

The chain uses TRBV7-3 and TRBJ1-1; TRBD1 might be the D (6 bases). Per germline, CDR1 SGHTA and CDR2 FQGTGA. This CDR3 spans 13 amino acids. Trimming pared 5 bases from V and 4 bases from J, leaving 11 bases between. The CDR3 here is CASSQGRFTEAFF. The CDR3 DNA follows: TGTGCCAGCAGCCAGGGGAGATTCACTGAAGCTTTCTTT. Variable domain in full (rest from reference TRBV7-3 and TRBJ1-1): GAGVSQTPSNKVTEKGKYVELRCDPISGHTALYWYRQSLGQGPEFLIYFQGTGAADDSGLPNDRFFAVRPEGSVSTLKIQRTERGDSAVYLCASSQGRFTEAFFGQGTRLTVV.

This chain joins TRBV2 and TRBJ2-5; 13 nucleotides align to TRBD2. The CDR3 is made up of 15 amino acids. Germline CDR1 reads SNHLY; CDR2 reads FYNNEI. With V trimmed by 9 bases and J by 5 bases, 9 bases remained unmatched. CDR3 region: CASVGLAGRQETQYF. The DNA for the CDR3 is TGTGCCAGTGTGGGACTAGCGGGGAGGCAGGAGACCCAGTACTTC.

The chain is built from TRBV7-9 and TRBJ1-6, with TRBD1 matching 7 bases. The V and J ends lost 5 bases and 9 bases, in that order; junction bases with no gene match: 4. Germline CDR1 SEHNR, CDR2 FQNEAQ (reference sequence). The CDR3 is 13 amino acids. The CDR3 nucleotides read TGTGCCAGCAGCCAGGAGGGGGCTTCACCCCTCCACTTT. Translated: CASSQEGASPLHF.

The J gene is TRBJ2-7, the V gene TRBV10-3, with 11 bases that match TRBD2. Trimming removed 10 bases from V and 7 bases from J; junction bases left unmatched: 9. Per germline, CDR1 ENHRY and CDR2 SYGVKD. There are 13 residues in the CDR3. The CDR3 DNA is TGTGCCAGCACGGGGACTAGCGGTCTGGAGCAGTACTTC. Its protein is CASTGTSGLEQYF.

The chain employs TRBV20-1 and TRBJ2-3; the match to TRBD2 covers 10 bases. Trimming removed 4 bases from V and 9 bases from J; junction bases left unmatched: 13. The CDR3 consists of 15 residues. Germline CDR1 reads DFQATT; CDR2 reads SNEGSKA (reference sequence). As DNA, the CDR3 is TGCAGTGCTATTGATCTAGCGGGAGAAGTAGACACGCAGTATTTT. Protein sequence: CSAIDLAGEVDTQYF.

The CDR3 protein is CASSLRVGSYNEQFF. The CDR3 coding sequence is TGTGCCAGCAGCTTAAGAGTAGGGAGCTACAATGAGCAGTTCTTC. V is TRBV2 and J is TRBJ2-1; weak D call: TRBD2 (5 bases). Looked up from germline, CDR1 is SNHLY and CDR2 is FYNNEI. V lost 6 bases, J lost 3 bases, and 15 bases lay in between. The CDR3 sequence is 15 residues long.

The rearrangement uses TRBV7-3 and TRBJ2-1; 14 nucleotides line up with TRBD2. The V gene end was trimmed by 4 bases and the J gene end by 2 bases; junction bases not matched to a gene: 1. The CDR3 is 16 residues long. The germline gives CDR1 SGHTA, CDR2 FQGTGA. CDR3 amino acids: CASSSGLAGAYNEQFF. The CDR3 coding sequence is TGTGCCAGCAGCTCGGGACTAGCGGGGGCCTACAATGAGCAGTTCTTC. Full variable domain (rest looked up from reference TRBV7-3 and TRBJ2-1): GAGVSQTPSNKVTEKGKYVELRCDPISGHTALYWYRQSLGQGPEFLIYFQGTGAADDSGLPNDRFFAVRPEGSVSTLKIQRTERGDSAVYLCASSSGLAGAYNEQFFGPGTRLTVL.

Details on this clonotype: A much larger clone lies a single base off, so this may be a read error. V is TRBV5-1 and J is TRBJ2-7; TRBD2 is a possible D gene (5 bases). Germline loops: CDR1 SGHRS, CDR2 YFSETQ. With 4 bases removed from V and 1 base from J, the gap between germline ends came to 12 bases. The CDR3 is made up of 14 amino acids. The CDR3 coding sequence is TGCGCCAGCAGCCCCGGGATAGGGTCCTACGAGCAGTACTTC. Its translation is CASSPGIGSYEQYF.

This chain links TRBV6-1 with TRBJ1-1, with 11 bases fitting TRBD1. The CDR3 has 15 residues. Germline assignment: CDR1 MNHNS and CDR2 SASEGT. The V gene end was trimmed by 4 bases and the J gene end by 4 bases; junction bases not matched to a gene: 5. CDR3 sequence (DNA): TGTGCCAGCAGTGGGCGGACAGGGGGCGGCACTGAAGCTTTCTTT. The encoded protein is CASSGRTGGGTEAFF.

This clonotype was recorded many times. The chain is built from TRBV7-6 and TRBJ2-3; 7 nucleotides align to TRBD1. The ends lost 5 bases at V and 14 bases at J; junction bases unmatched: 13. This CDR3 is 13 amino acids long. Germline CDR1 and CDR2: SGHVS and FNYEAQ. DNA of the CDR3: TGTGCCAGCAGCAGCTACAGGGGCCCGGGTCGGTATTTT. It specifies CASSSYRGPGRYF.

The gene calls are TRBV7-8 and TRBJ1-6; 10 bases fit TRBD1. CDR1 and CDR2 from the germline V gene are SGHVS and FQNEAQ. The CDR3 covers 17 residues. J gave up 5 bases and V 0 bases, and 4 bases lay outside the gene matches. The CDR3: CASSLAGTGVNNSPLHF. CDR3 nucleotide sequence: TGTGCCAGCAGCTTAGCGGGGACAGGGGTTAATAATTCACCCCTCCACTTT. Using reference TRBV7-8 and TRBJ1-6 for the parts outside the CDR3, the full variable domain is GAGVSQSPRYKVAKRGQDVALRCDPISGHVSLFWYQQALGQGPEFLTYFQNEAQLDKSGLPSDRFFAERPEGSVSTLKIQRTQQEDSAVYLCASSLAGTGVNNSPLHFGNGTRLTVT.

On this clonotype itself: A single base separates this from a much larger clone, so it may be a read error. Because the CDR3 is missing its conserved closing phenylalanine or tryptophan, this is likely a read error. V gene TRBV5-4 combines with J gene TRBJ1-3, with a tentative D call TRBD1 (5 bases). The ends were cut back, 0 bases at V and 0 bases at J, with 10 bases in the middle. This CDR3 is built from 16 residues. CDR1 is SGHNT and CDR2 is YYREEE in the germline V gene (reference sequence). The CDR3 nucleotides are TGTGCCAGCAGCTTGGGACAGAGGAGCTCTGGAAACACCATATATTCT. Protein sequence: CASSLGQRSSGNTIYS.

The rearrangement links TRBV10-3 to TRBJ1-1; maybe TRBD1 (6 bases). Germline V gene sequence: CDR1 ENHRY, CDR2 SYGVKD. V lost 0 bases and J 5 bases, leaving 10 bases between the germline ends. CDR3 size: 14 residues. CDR3 sequence (DNA): TGTGCCATCAGTGAGTCTGGGACACGTACTGAAGCTTTCTTT. The encoded protein is CAISESGTRTEAFF.

In this sample, this clonotype turned up many times. The chain's CDR3 is CASSLRHLSTGELFF. CDR3 bases: TGTGCCAGCAGTTTGAGGCATTTGAGCACCGGGGAGCTGTTTTTT. The chain has TRBV12-3 or TRBV12-4 and TRBJ2-2; no firm D call. V dropped 3 bases and J dropped 4 bases, with 12 bases sitting between them. The CDR3 is 15 amino acids.

The V gene is TRBV10-3, the J gene TRBJ2-1, with 9 bases lining up with TRBD1. Germline V gives CDR1 ENHRY, CDR2 SYGVKD. V lost 10 bases to trimming and J lost 6 bases; unmatched junction nucleotides: 7. The CDR3 has 13 amino acids. CDR3 nucleotide sequence: TGTGCCACCACCGGGACAGGGACCAATGAGCAGTTCTTC. Translation: CATTGTGTNEQFF.

This clonotype came up a few times. The chain uses TRBV2 and TRBJ2-3, with 9 bases aligning to TRBD1. With V trimmed by 6 bases and J by 1 base, 5 bases remained unmatched. This CDR3 spans 15 amino acids. The germline gives CDR1 SNHLY, CDR2 FYNNEI. The CDR3 loop reads CASRKDRGGTDTQYF. CDR3 DNA: TGTGCCAGCAGGAAGGACAGGGGCGGCACAGATACGCAGTATTTT.

The chain carries TRBV7-6 and TRBJ1-5; D might be TRBD1 (5 bases). V shed 5 bases and J shed 8 bases, with 13 bases lying between them. The CDR3 totals 13 residues. Germline lookup yields CDR1 SGHVS and CDR2 FNYEAQ. CDR3 sequence reads: CASSPRVGEPQHF. Here the CDR3 DNA reads TGTGCCAGCAGCCCCAGGGTCGGGGAGCCCCAGCATTTT.

On this clonotype itself: As the CDR3 is not closed by the conserved phenylalanine or tryptophan, this likely results from a read error. The V call is TRBV7-9, the J call TRBJ1-2, with D unclear. V lost 4 bases, J lost 4 bases, and 7 bases lay in between. In germline, CDR1 is SEHNR, CDR2 FQNEAQ (reference sequence). This CDR3 is built from 12 residues. DNA of the CDR3: TGTGCCAGCAGCTCTCGGACCTATGGCTACACCTCC. This translates into CASSSRTYGYTS.

The chain links TRBV5-1 to TRBJ2-3; D is perhaps TRBD2 (6 bases). The CDR3 spans 15 residues. The V end was cut by 2 bases, the J end by 2 bases, with 12 bases between. Per germline, CDR1 SGHRS and CDR2 YFSETQ. CDR3: CASSLTSRTTDTQYF. CDR3 nucleotides: TGCGCCAGCAGCTTAACTAGCAGGACCACAGATACGCAGTATTTT.

V gene TRBV7-9 combines with J gene TRBJ1-1; no firm D call. Per the germline V gene, CDR1 is SEHNR and CDR2 is FQNEAQ (reference sequence). The length of the CDR3 is 14 residues. Trimming stripped 1 base from V and 6 bases from J, with 12 bases between. The CDR3: CASSLVHADAEAFF. In DNA, the CDR3 is TGTGCCAGCAGCTTAGTTCACGCGGACGCTGAAGCTTTCTTT. Full variable domain (rest looked up from reference TRBV7-9 and TRBJ1-1): DTGVSQNPRHKITKRGQNVTFRCDPISEHNRLYWYRQTLGQGPEFLTYFQNEAQLEKSRLLSDRFSAERPKGSFSTLEIQRTEQGDSAMYLCASSLVHADAEAFFGQGTRLTVV.

V usage is TRBV2 and J usage is TRBJ2-1; D gene unclear. V was clipped by 1 base and J by 2 bases, with 6 bases between them. The CDR3 length is 14 residues. CDR1 SNHLY and CDR2 FYNNEI come from the germline V gene. The DNA of the CDR3 is TGTGCCAGCAGTGAAGGGTCCCCCTACAATGAGCAGTTCTTC. This translates into CASSEGSPYNEQFF.

CDR3: CATSVGTGYEQYF. In DNA form, the CDR3 reads TGTGCCACCAGTGTAGGGACAGGGTACGAGCAGTACTTC. The rearrangement uses TRBV24-1 and TRBJ2-7; 9 nucleotides agree with TRBD1. Germline V gene lookup returns CDR1 KGHDR and CDR2 SFDVKD. Trimming removed 5 bases from V and 4 bases from J; junction bases left unmatched: 2. The CDR3 sequence is 13 residues long.

This clonotype has ten or more counts. This chain uses TRBV19 with TRBJ2-7; D is perhaps TRBD2 (6 bases). The CDR3 has 13 residues. Trimming took off 5 bases at V and 5 bases at J, with 13 bases between the two ends. Germline V gene sequence: CDR1 LNHDA, CDR2 SQIVND (reference sequence). CDR3 DNA: TGTGCCAGTAGTCCCCAGACTAGAGACGAGCAGTACTTC. It yields the protein CASSPQTRDEQYF.

The CDR3 loop reads CSVVVSPGQGLWETQYF. The CDR3 DNA reads as TGCAGCGTTGTTGTGTCACCGGGACAGGGACTGTGGGAGACCCAGTACTTC. V is TRBV29-1 and J is TRBJ2-5, with 9 bases identical to TRBD1. The CDR3 is 17 amino acids. In germline, CDR1 is SQVTM, CDR2 ANQGSEA. With V trimmed by 4 bases and J by 5 bases, 17 bases remained unmatched.

In this sample, this clonotype turned up many times. The rearrangement joins TRBV2 to TRBJ1-1; tentatively, D is TRBD1 (5 bases). Germline CDR1 reads SNHLY; CDR2 reads FYNNEI. This CDR3 is built from 17 residues. V lost 6 bases and J lost 1, with 21 bases in between. Here the CDR3 reads CASSLLIMGVWNTEAFF. The CDR3 DNA sequence: TGTGCCAGCAGCCTACTAATTATGGGGGTATGGAACACTGAAGCTTTCTTT.

The gene calls are TRBV2 and TRBJ2-7, with TRBD2 identical over 8 bases. The CDR3 sequence is 14 residues long. Trimming cost V 5 bases and J 2 bases; bases outside gene matches: 5. The germline gives CDR1 SNHLY, CDR2 FYNNEI. The CDR3 loop reads CASSTFGGAYEQYF. The CDR3 nucleotides read TGTGCCAGCAGTACCTTCGGGGGGGCCTACGAGCAGTACTTC.

The chain is built from TRBV19 and TRBJ2-2; tentative D call: TRBD1 (6 bases). Looked up from germline, CDR1 is LNHDA and CDR2 is SQIVND (reference sequence). V was shortened by 5 bases and J by 7 bases, with 11 bases between the two germline ends. The CDR3 runs to 13 residues. CDR3 amino acids: CASSQGGGGELFF. The DNA for the CDR3 is TGTGCCAGTAGTCAAGGGGGTGGCGGGGAGCTGTTTTTT.

The DNA of the CDR3 is TGTGCCAGCAGCTTTAGGGGGAATTCTGGGGCCAACGTCCTGACTTTC. Translated, it gives CASSFRGNSGANVLTF. The chain carries TRBV11-2 and TRBJ2-6, with a possible D match to TRBD1 (6 bases). CDR1 is SGHAT, CDR2 FQNNGV, per germline. CDR3 size: 16 residues. The ends were cut back, 3 bases at V and 1 base at J, with 10 bases in the middle.

There are many counts of this clonotype. V is TRBV6-5 and J is TRBJ2-5; no definite D call. The CDR3 sequence is 14 residues long. The germline V gene encodes CDR1 MNHEY and CDR2 SVGAGI. The V end lost 4 bases, the J end lost 4 bases, and 13 bases lay between the germline ends. CDR3 amino acids: CASSSGRVGETQYF. In DNA form, the CDR3 reads TGTGCCAGCAGTTCGGGCCGAGTGGGAGAGACCCAGTACTTC.

This clonotype was recorded many times. This chain joins TRBV9 and TRBJ1-2; TRBD1 matches 11 bases. The CDR3 loop spans 14 amino acids. V lost 5 bases to trimming and J lost 4 bases; unmatched junction nucleotides: 4. CDR1 is SGDLS and CDR2 is YYNGEE in the germline V gene. CDR3 protein: CASRRGTGGYGYTF. The CDR3 DNA follows: TGTGCCAGCAGACGGGGGACAGGGGGCTATGGCTACACCTTC.

The V call is TRBV2, the J call TRBJ1-6; TRBD1 is a possible D gene (6 bases). The length of the CDR3 is 16 residues. The germline V gene encodes CDR1 SNHLY and CDR2 FYNNEI. Trimming stripped 1 base from V and 7 bases from J, with 14 bases between. CDR3 sequence: CASSEEAGARNSPLHF. The CDR3 nucleotides are TGTGCCAGCAGTGAAGAGGCGGGGGCGAGGAATTCACCCCTCCACTTT.